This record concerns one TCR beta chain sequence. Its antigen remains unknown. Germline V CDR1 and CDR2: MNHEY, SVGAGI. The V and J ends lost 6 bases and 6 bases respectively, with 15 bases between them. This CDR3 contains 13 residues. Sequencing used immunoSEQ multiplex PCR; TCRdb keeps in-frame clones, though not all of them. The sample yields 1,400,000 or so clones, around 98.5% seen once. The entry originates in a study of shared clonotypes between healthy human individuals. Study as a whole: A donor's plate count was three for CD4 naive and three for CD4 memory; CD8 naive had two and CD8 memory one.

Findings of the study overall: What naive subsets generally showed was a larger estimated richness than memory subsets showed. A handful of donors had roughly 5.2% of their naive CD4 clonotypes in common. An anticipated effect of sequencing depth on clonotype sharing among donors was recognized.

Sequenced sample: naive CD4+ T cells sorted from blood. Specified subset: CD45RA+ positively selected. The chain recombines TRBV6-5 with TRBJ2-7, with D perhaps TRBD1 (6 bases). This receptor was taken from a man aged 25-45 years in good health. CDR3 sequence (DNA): TGTGCCAGCAGAGGGGACAATATGGGCGAGCAGTACTTC. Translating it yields CASRGDNMGEQYF.